Each of the 32 T cell receptor beta chains below was sequenced from the same sample in a study of cytomegalovirus exposure and HLA in healthy donors. The study ran its PCR with 60 Vbeta and 13 Jbeta primers. Clones were read by immunoSEQ multiplex PCR, and TCRdb kept only the in-frame ones, dropping some. This sample has some 160,000 clones; around 80% occur once, and the top ten carry about 6%. Sequences were obtained from PBMCs. The receptors originated from a man aged 50 to 59 in good health and CMV-seropositive.

This clone was detected once. The chain couples TRBV15 to TRBJ1-1, with D hard to call. The CDR3 is 14 residues long. The V end lost 7 bases, the J end lost 1 base, and 13 bases lay between the germline ends. Germline V gene sequence: CDR1 LNHNV, CDR2 YYDKDF (reference sequence). This CDR3 reads CATKRQARNTEAFF. As DNA, the CDR3 is TGTGCCACCAAAAGGCAGGCCCGGAACACTGAAGCTTTCTTT.

The gene calls are TRBV7-2 and TRBJ2-3; D is possibly TRBD1 (5 bases). The V end was cut by 4 bases, the J end by 1 base, with 12 bases between. The CDR3 loop spans 15 amino acids. From germline, CDR1 is SGHTA and CDR2 FQGNSA. In DNA, the CDR3 is TGTGCCAGCAGCTCCCAGGGTTCCGGCACAGATACGCAGTATTTT. This sequence encodes CASSSQGSGTDTQYF.

The rearrangement joins TRBV7-6 to TRBJ2-3, with unresolved D. From germline, CDR1 is SGHVS and CDR2 FNYEAQ. V was clipped by 5 bases and J by 2 bases, with 14 bases between them. The CDR3 runs to 15 residues. The CDR3 protein is CASSRGGTTTDTQYF. DNA for the CDR3: TGTGCCAGCAGCCGCGGTGGCACCACCACAGATACGCAGTATTTT.

This clone showed up just once. CDR3 DNA sequence: TGCAGCTGCACAGGACAAGACGGGGAGCTGTTTTTT. Translating it yields CSCTGQDGELFF. The chain couples TRBV29-1 to TRBJ2-2; perhaps TRBD1 as D (5 bases). Trimming stripped 8 bases from V and 7 bases from J, with 14 bases between. The CDR3 consists of 12 residues. Germline CDR1 and CDR2: SQVTM and ANQGSEA.

V is TRBV6-5 and J is TRBJ2-2, with 9 nucleotides matching TRBD1. V lost 9 bases to trimming and J lost 4 bases; unmatched junction nucleotides: 6. Germline V lookup: CDR1 MNHEY, CDR2 SVGAGI. CDR3 length: 14 residues. CDR3 protein: CARLRGQGTGELFF. Here the CDR3 DNA reads TGTGCCAGGTTAAGGGGACAGGGCACCGGGGAGCTGTTTTTT.

This chain links TRBV10-3 with TRBJ2-5; D gene ambiguous. The CDR3 sequence is 13 residues long. Germline V gives CDR1 ENHRY, CDR2 SYGVKD. V gave up 0 bases and J gave up 4 bases, with 6 bases separating them. The CDR3 loop is CAISESVVETQYF. The CDR3 nucleotides read TGTGCCATCAGTGAGTCTGTCGTAGAGACCCAGTACTTC.

The chain combines TRBV9 with TRBJ1-3; the D is unclear. The CDR3 totals 15 residues. Germline CDR1 reads SGDLS; CDR2 reads YYNGEE. Deletions cut 3 bases from V and 2 bases from J, with 12 bases between. Here the CDR3 reads CASSGAGNTGNTIYF. Here the CDR3 DNA reads TGTGCCAGCAGCGGCGCAGGTAATACTGGAAACACCATATATTTT.

This clone was seen only once. The rearrangement joins TRBV27 to TRBJ1-2; D perhaps matches TRBD1 (6 bases). The V end lost 1 base, the J end lost 6 bases, and 12 bases lay between the germline ends. The germline V gene has CDR1 MNHEY and CDR2 SMNVEV (reference sequence). The CDR3 totals 14 residues. CDR3 sequence (DNA): TGTGCCAGCAGTTTATGGGGGACATCGAATGGCTACACCTTC. This codes for CASSLWGTSNGYTF.

V usage is TRBV4-1 and J usage is TRBJ2-5; D gene unclear. Trimming stripped 0 bases from V and 2 bases from J, with 7 bases between. CDR1 and CDR2 from the germline V gene are MGHRA and YSYEKL. The CDR3 spans 14 residues. As DNA, the CDR3 is TGCGCCAGCAGCCAAGAGAACAAGCAAGAGACCCAGTACTTC. It is translated as CASSQENKQETQYF.

The rearrangement joins TRBV28 to TRBJ1-2; the D is unclear. V was clipped by 5 bases and J by 1 base, with 5 bases between them. The germline V gene has CDR1 MDHEN and CDR2 SYDVKM. There are 12 residues in the CDR3. The CDR3 DNA sequence: TGTGCCAGCAGTCTTCTTAACTATGGCTACACCTTC. Amino acids: CASSLLNYGYTF.

This sequence joins TRBV7-9 and TRBJ2-5, with 13 bases matching TRBD2. The length of the CDR3 is 16 residues. Germline V gene data show CDR1 as SEHNR and CDR2 as FQNEAQ (reference sequence). V was clipped by 4 bases and J by 0 bases; unmatched bases: 2. CDR3 protein: CASSSTSGRDQETQYF. For the CDR3, the DNA is TGTGCCAGCAGCTCCACTAGCGGGAGGGACCAAGAGACCCAGTACTTC. Full variable domain (outside the CDR3, taken from reference TRBV7-9 and TRBJ2-5): DTGVSQNPRHKITKRGQNVTFRCDPISEHNRLYWYRQTLGQGPEFLTYFQNEAQLEKSRLLSDRFSAERPKGSFSTLEIQRTEQGDSAMYLCASSSTSGRDQETQYFGPGTRLLVL.

The chain links TRBV19 to TRBJ2-5; 8 positions agree with TRBD2. After removal of 5 bases from V and 5 bases from J, the junction contained 7 bases not matched to a gene. CDR3 size: 14 residues. CDR1 and CDR2 from the germline V gene are LNHDA and SQIVND (reference sequence). The CDR3: CASSATGGLETQYF. Here the CDR3 DNA reads TGTGCCAGTAGTGCCACGGGAGGGCTCGAGACCCAGTACTTC.

The CDR3 DNA reads TGTGCCAGCAGGGGACAGTTCCGGGGCACTGAAGCTTTCTTT. It yields the protein CASRGQFRGTEAFF. This sequence joins TRBV6-6 and TRBJ1-1; 7 bases map to TRBD1. Germline V lookup: CDR1 MNHNY, CDR2 SVGAGI (reference sequence). This CDR3 region has 14 residues. J gave up 4 bases and V 6 bases, and 8 bases lay outside the gene matches.

To note about this clone: This may stem from a read error, because a much larger clone lies one nucleotide away. The chain recombines TRBV7-9 with TRBJ1-1, with TRBD1 matching over 8 bases. CDR3 length: 14 amino acids. CDR1 is SEHNR, CDR2 FQNEAQ, per germline (reference sequence). Trimming took 1 base from V and 3 from J; bases not matched to a gene: 1. In DNA form, the CDR3 reads TGTGCCAGCAGCTTAGTACAGGGGGACACTGAAGCTTTCTTT. This sequence encodes CASSLVQGDTEAFF.

The chain links TRBV12-5 to TRBJ2-1; D gene uncertain. The V gene lost 7 bases and the J gene lost 2 bases, with 12 bases spanning the gap. The CDR3 consists of 14 residues. CDR1 and CDR2 (germline): LGHNT, FRNRAP. Here the CDR3 reads CASVGGGAYNEQFF. DNA for the CDR3: TGTGCTAGTGTGGGTGGCGGAGCCTACAATGAGCAGTTCTTC.

This chain joins TRBV5-4 and TRBJ2-2; 11 nucleotides align to TRBD2. The CDR3 has 17 residues. Germline CDR1 is SGHNT and CDR2 is YYREEE (reference sequence). Trimming at V came to 2 bases and at J to 7 bases, leaving 10 bases not matched to a gene. CDR3 amino acids: CASSFEASGRLGGELFF. DNA of the CDR3: TGTGCCAGCAGCTTCGAGGCTAGCGGGAGGTTGGGCGGGGAGCTGTTTTTT.

The CDR3 DNA sequence: TGTGCCAGCAGTGTACTAGCGGGAGTTGGTGAGCAGTTCTTC. It yields the protein CASSVLAGVGEQFF. The chain employs TRBV2 and TRBJ2-1, with TRBD2 matching 11 bases. CDR3 length: 14 residues. The V segment lost 4 bases and the J segment 9 bases; nucleotides outside the gene matches: 5. Looked up from germline, CDR1 is SNHLY and CDR2 is FYNNEI.

V gene TRBV7-9 combines with J gene TRBJ2-7, with D uncertain. Germline V gives CDR1 SEHNR, CDR2 FQNEAQ (reference sequence). The CDR3 covers 12 residues. The V end was cut by 5 bases, the J end by 3 bases, with 8 bases between. CDR3 sequence reads: CASSPTGYEQYF. For the CDR3, the DNA is TGTGCCAGCAGCCCAACGGGCTACGAGCAGTACTTC.

The chain employs TRBV27 and TRBJ2-7; D gene uncertain. V lost 2 bases and J lost 5, with 4 bases in between. The CDR3 loop spans 11 amino acids. Germline CDR1 and CDR2: MNHEY and SMNVEV (reference sequence). CDR3 sequence reads: CASSLGHEQYF. For the CDR3, the DNA is TGTGCCAGCAGTTTAGGGCACGAGCAGTACTTC.

CDR3 sequence: CASSRNPTGAANTEAFF. The CDR3 DNA reads TGTGCCAGCAGTCGAAACCCGACAGGGGCGGCGAACACTGAAGCTTTCTTT. The V call is TRBV7-3, the J call TRBJ1-1; 8 bases agree with TRBD1. The CDR3 runs to 17 residues. V lost 6 bases to trimming and J lost 1 base; unmatched junction nucleotides: 13. From germline, CDR1 is SGHTA and CDR2 FQGTGA.

The chain is built from TRBV6-1 and TRBJ1-2; no firm D call. V lost 2 bases and J lost 0, with 10 bases in between. CDR1 and CDR2 from the germline V gene are MNHNS and SASEGT. This CDR3 region has 15 residues. The CDR3 reads CASSESAASNYGYTF. CDR3 nucleotides: TGTGCCAGCAGTGAATCGGCAGCGTCTAACTATGGCTACACCTTC.

This clone rates as medium-sized. The chain is built from TRBV19 and TRBJ1-5; no firm D call. This CDR3 is built from 15 residues. With 3 bases removed from V and 2 bases from J, the gap between germline ends came to 11 bases. The germline V gene encodes CDR1 LNHDA and CDR2 SQIVND (reference sequence). The CDR3 is CASSILSGGNQPQHF. CDR3 DNA: TGTGCCAGTAGTATCCTGTCCGGGGGCAATCAGCCCCAGCATTTT.

The rearrangement joins TRBV11-3 to TRBJ2-1; D is possibly TRBD1 (5 bases). CDR3 length: 16 residues. V was shortened by 5 bases and J by 0 bases, with 14 bases between the two germline ends. Germline V gives CDR1 SGHNT, CDR2 YENEEA. The CDR3 DNA sequence: TGTGCCAGCAGCCCGGTGGGGCGTAACTCCTACAATGAGCAGTTCTTC. Protein: CASSPVGRNSYNEQFF. The variable domain in full, with the rest retrieved from reference TRBV11-3 and TRBJ2-1, is EAGVVQSPRYKIIEKKQPVAFWCNPISGHNTLYWYLQNLGQGPELLIRYENEEAVDDSQLPKDRFSAERLKGVDSTLKIQPAELGDSAVYLCASSPVGRNSYNEQFFGPGTRLTVL.

The chain employs TRBV6-5 and TRBJ1-3; tentative D call: TRBD1 (5 bases). The CDR3 is made up of 13 amino acids. Germline V CDR1 and CDR2: MNHEY, SVGAGI. V lost 4 bases, J lost 4 bases, and 8 bases lay in between. The CDR3 nucleotides are TGTGCCAGCAGTTGGGGCCTCGGAAACACCATATATTTT. This encodes CASSWGLGNTIYF.

V and J are TRBV5-6 and TRBJ1-6; TRBD1 matches 7 bases. The CDR3 has 16 amino acids. From germline, CDR1 is SGHDT and CDR2 YYEEEE. V shed 5 bases and J 6 bases; nucleotides not matched to a gene: 11. In DNA, the CDR3 is TGTGCCAGCAGGACGCTCCGGGACAGCTCTAATTCACCCCTCCACTTT. Translation: CASRTLRDSSNSPLHF.

The chain couples TRBV5-1 to TRBJ1-2; D is uncertain. This CDR3 contains 13 residues. Trimming removed 5 bases at V and 7 bases at J, with 15 bases between. From germline, CDR1 is SGHRS and CDR2 YFSETQ. Written as DNA, the CDR3 is TGCGCCAGCAGTCCTGACCGGGTTGGTGGCTACACCTTC. Translation gives CASSPDRVGGYTF.

The chain uses TRBV7-9 and TRBJ2-1; D is undetermined. V was clipped by 3 bases and J by 1 base, with 7 bases between them. The CDR3 has 14 amino acids. Germline V gives CDR1 SEHNR, CDR2 FQNEAQ (reference sequence). Here the CDR3 reads CASSLSLSYNEQFF. The CDR3 nucleotides read TGTGCCAGCAGCTTGTCGTTGTCCTACAATGAGCAGTTCTTC.

The chain uses TRBV7-9 and TRBJ1-3; no definite D call. V was shortened by 4 bases and J by 3 bases, with 16 bases between the two germline ends. Germline V lookup: CDR1 SEHNR, CDR2 FQNEAQ (reference sequence). The CDR3 sequence is 16 residues long. The CDR3 sequence is CASSSYSGPHGNTIYF. CDR3 bases: TGTGCCAGCAGCTCGTACAGCGGCCCCCATGGAAACACCATATATTTT.

V and J are TRBV30 and TRBJ2-2; D call uncertain. This CDR3 has 13 amino acids. Trimming left V 0 bases short and J 5 bases short, with 7 bases between. The germline V gene has CDR1 GTSNPN and CDR2 SVGIG (reference sequence). CDR3 in amino acids: CAWSVRRTGELFF. Here the CDR3 DNA reads TGTGCCTGGAGTGTACGGCGGACCGGGGAGCTGTTTTTT.

This rearrangement joins TRBV21-1 to TRBJ1-5; the DNA was not used to check the table's D call, TRBD1. TRBV21-1 is labeled a pseudogene. The CDR3 consists of 14 residues. CDR3 DNA: TGTGCCAGCAACGGCCAGGGGTTAGTGCAGCCCCAGCATTTT. Protein: CASNGQGLVQPQHF.

This clone appeared once. The chain couples TRBV19 to TRBJ1-5; D is undetermined. Trimming removed 2 bases at V and 2 bases at J, with 13 bases between. There are 16 residues in the CDR3. CDR1 is LNHDA and CDR2 is SQIVND in the germline V gene (reference sequence). This CDR3 is CASSIPSTTGNQPQHF. In nucleotides, the CDR3 is TGTGCCAGTAGTATACCCTCGACCACAGGCAATCAGCCCCAGCATTTT.

In regard to this clone: Compared with germline, one end of the junction differs, possibly owing to a read error. The rearrangement links TRBV7-7 to TRBJ2-1; 13 bases agree with TRBD2. There are 15 residues in the CDR3. The germline CDR1 and CDR2 sequences are SSHAT and FNYEAQ (reference sequence). This chain's CDR3 is CASSAGLAGVAEQFF. The DNA for the CDR3 is TGTGCTAGCAGCGCCGGACTAGCGGGAGTAGCTGAGCAGTTCTTC.